The 4 T cell receptor beta chains reported below all come from one sample, sequenced in a study of blood T cell repertoires in COVID-19. The protocol was immunoSEQ multiplex PCR, while the TCRdb copy is restricted to in-frame clones and leaves out a portion. The repertoire holds roughly 290,000 clones, with around 85% as singletons. Sequenced sample: peripheral blood. These receptors were taken from a human donor with COVID-19, enrolled during active disease. The donor label of this sample is uncertain.

J is TRBJ2-5 and V is TRBV9; 10 nucleotides match TRBD1. The CDR3 sequence is 15 residues long. Germline values: CDR1 SGDLS, CDR2 YYNGEE. After removal of 4 bases from V and 5 bases from J, the junction contained 8 bases not matched to a gene. CDR3 amino acids: CASSIGTGDGETQYF. The CDR3 DNA is TGTGCCAGCAGCATTGGGACAGGGGACGGGGAGACCCAGTACTTC.

This chain joins TRBV2 and TRBJ1-4; maybe TRBD1 (6 bases). V was clipped by 6 bases and J by 2 bases, with 13 bases between them. CDR3 length: 15 residues. The germline gives CDR1 SNHLY, CDR2 FYNNEI. The CDR3 here is CASSLTTGTNEKLFF. The CDR3 DNA is TGTGCCAGCAGCCTTACGACAGGCACTAATGAAAAACTGTTTTTT.

V gene TRBV4-1 combines with J gene TRBJ1-6; the match to TRBD1 covers 7 bases. CDR1 MGHRA and CDR2 YSYEKL come from the germline V gene. V lost 1 base and J lost 8; bases outside the gene matches: 8. The CDR3 is made up of 16 amino acids. The CDR3 loop reads CASSQAPGQIYSPLHF. DNA of the CDR3: TGCGCCAGCAGCCAAGCCCCGGGACAGATATATTCACCCCTCCACTTT.

The chain employs TRBV19 and TRBJ2-3; 8 nucleotides line up with TRBD1. Germline values: CDR1 LNHDA, CDR2 SQIVND (reference sequence). The CDR3 contains 15 residues. V lost 5 bases to trimming and J lost 2 bases; unmatched junction nucleotides: 6. CDR3 nucleotide sequence: TGTGCCAGTAGTTCCCGACAGGGGATCACAGATACGCAGTATTTT. This gives the protein CASSSRQGITDTQYF.